This TCR beta chain was observed in a study of cytomegalovirus exposure and HLA in healthy donors. The study ran its PCR with 60 Vbeta and 13 Jbeta primers. The data were produced by immunoSEQ multiplex PCR, yet TCRdb's version contains in-frame clones alone and is incomplete. The sample table includes roughly 51,000 clones. CDR3 length: 14 residues. The germline gives CDR1 MNHEY, CDR2 SVGAGI. V gave up 5 bases and J gave up 8 bases; unmatched junction bases: 6. Sequencing was done on a sample of PBMCs. J is TRBJ2-1 and V is TRBV6-5; TRBD2 matches 10 bases. This clonotype originated in a woman between 50 and 59 years old in good health and CMV-seropositive. CDR3 sequence: CASSQAGGPYEQFF. CDR3 sequence (DNA): TGTGCCAGCAGTCAAGCGGGAGGGCCATATGAGCAGTTCTTC.